The clone carrying this T cell receptor (beta chain) has a count of ten or more. The data belong to a study of T cells of healthy individuals. V lost 3 bases and J 4 bases, leaving 12 bases between the germline ends. The CDR3 loop spans 15 amino acids. TCRdb reanalysed the 5' RACE reads using MiXCR and keeps one entry per CDR3 protein. The table has around 98,000 distinct CDR3 sequences, roughly a sixth seen once. The chain carries TRBV12-3 or TRBV12-4 and TRBJ1-4; D perhaps matches TRBD1 (5 bases). This sequence originates from a human donor in good health. The CDR3 coding sequence is TGTGCCAGCAGTTTTGGGCCGGGGGATAATGAAAAACTGTTTTTT. Its protein product is CASSFGPGDNEKLFF.